The 23 T cell receptor beta chains reported below all come from one sample, sequenced in a study of control samples from healthy donors and cancer patients. Sequenced by immunoSEQ multiplex PCR; TCRdb stores in-frame clones only, minus some. The sample carries 120,000 or so clones, 80% to 95% recorded once. Material: blood. The receptors shown here come from a man between 18 and 29 years old in good health.

This chain links TRBV19 with TRBJ2-7, with TRBD1 matching over 8 bases. The CDR3 is made up of 15 amino acids. From germline, CDR1 is LNHDA and CDR2 SQIVND (reference sequence). With V trimmed by 6 bases and J by 0 bases, 7 bases remained unmatched. The CDR3 sequence: CASSPTGAHSYEQYV. The CDR3 region has the DNA TGTGCCAGTAGCCCGACAGGGGCGCACTCCTACGAGCAGTACGTC.

In DNA form, the CDR3 reads TGTGCCAGCTCACCGACAGGGGCATATATCTATGGCTACACCTTC. Amino acid sequence: CASSPTGAYIYGYTF. The gene calls are TRBV18 and TRBJ1-2; 8 bases line up with TRBD1. From germline, CDR1 is KGHSH and CDR2 LQKENI. The length of the CDR3 is 15 residues. V shed 3 bases and J 4 bases; nucleotides not matched to a gene: 7.

This clone was recorded only once. This chain uses TRBV5-1 with TRBJ1-2; D is possibly TRBD1 (5 bases). The CDR3 runs 15 residues. The V and J ends lost 0 bases and 4 bases respectively, with 13 bases between them. Germline CDR1 and CDR2: SGHRS and YFSETQ. The DNA for the CDR3 is TGCGCCAGCAGCTTGGACCCCGGGGGACTCTATGGCTACACCTTC. Translation: CASSLDPGGLYGYTF.

The genes are TRBV5-5 and TRBJ1-4; the match to TRBD1 covers 11 bases. CDR1 and CDR2 (germline): SGHKS, YYEKEE (reference sequence). The V gene end was trimmed by 4 bases and the J gene end by 8 bases; junction bases not matched to a gene: 7. This CDR3 spans 15 amino acids. The CDR3 coding sequence is TGTGCCAGCAGCCCAGGGGACAGGGGGAGCGAAAAACTGTTTTTT. Amino acid sequence: CASSPGDRGSEKLFF.

The chain employs TRBV11-3 and TRBJ2-2; D remains ambiguous. The CDR3 is 12 amino acids. Germline loops: CDR1 SGHNT, CDR2 YENEEA. Trimming removed 3 bases at V and 6 bases at J, with 5 bases between. The CDR3 here is CASSFSSGELFF. The CDR3 region has the DNA TGTGCCAGCAGCTTTTCGTCCGGGGAGCTGTTTTTT.

This sequence joins TRBV12-3 or TRBV12-4 and TRBJ2-1; D gene unclear. V was cut by 3 bases and J by 7 bases, with 10 bases left in between. The CDR3 covers 13 residues. The DNA of the CDR3 is TGTGCCAGCAGTTTGCCAGTTGGGAATGAGCAGTTCTTC. It yields the protein CASSLPVGNEQFF.

The chain uses TRBV6-5 and TRBJ1-1, with a weak D call TRBD1 (5 bases). Trimming pared 6 bases from V and 1 base from J, leaving 12 bases between. The CDR3 runs 14 residues. Germline loops: CDR1 MNHEY, CDR2 SVGAGI. Here the CDR3 DNA reads TGTGCCAGCAGGCCAGGGCAGACGAACACTGAAGCTTTCTTT. Its translation: CASRPGQTNTEAFF.

This chain connects TRBV28 to TRBJ1-5; the D gene is possibly TRBD1 (5 bases). The CDR3 extends over 14 amino acids. Trimming cost V 8 bases and J 0 bases, with 11 bases left between them. Looked up from germline, CDR1 is MDHEN and CDR2 is SYDVKM. DNA for the CDR3: TGTGCCAGCCAACGACAGCATAGCAATCAGCCCCAGCATTTT. It translates to CASQRQHSNQPQHF.

This chain connects TRBV3-1 (or the pseudogene TRBV3-2) to TRBJ1-6; 7 nucleotides agree with TRBD1. Per the germline V gene, CDR1 is LGHDT and CDR2 is YNNKEL (reference sequence). Trimming took 4 bases from V and 7 from J; bases not matched to a gene: 4. CDR3 length equals 14 residues. Here the CDR3 reads CASSPGTENSPLHF. The CDR3 DNA is TGTGCCAGCAGCCCCGGGACAGAAAATTCACCCCTCCACTTT.

A word on this clone: This sample also contains other DNA sequences that code for the same CDR3. V usage is TRBV7-3 and J usage is TRBJ2-1; 9 positions agree with TRBD2. CDR3 length equals 14 residues. Germline CDR1 is SGHTA and CDR2 is FQGTGA. With V trimmed by 2 bases and J by 5 bases, 1 base remained unmatched. The CDR3 bases are TGTGCCAGCAGCTTAGCGGGAGGGAACAATGAGCAGTTCTTC. Protein: CASSLAGGNNEQFF.

The chain joins TRBV6-5 to TRBJ1-3, with 8 bases matching TRBD1. The trim removed 5 bases at V and 0 bases at J, leaving 3 bases unmatched. The CDR3 loop spans 15 amino acids. Germline V lookup: CDR1 MNHEY, CDR2 SVGAGI. The CDR3 DNA reads TGTGCCAGCAGTCAGGACAGGGACTCTGGAAACACCATATATTTT. Protein: CASSQDRDSGNTIYF.

The chain carries TRBV27 and TRBJ2-3, with TRBD2 matching over 10 bases. This CDR3 region has 16 residues. CDR1 and CDR2 from the germline V gene are MNHEY and SMNVEV (reference sequence). Trimming at V came to 2 bases and at J to 1 base, leaving 3 bases not matched to a gene. The CDR3 bases are TGTGCCAGCAGTTTAAGCGGGGGGGCTCGCACAGATACGCAGTATTTT. Protein: CASSLSGGARTDTQYF.

This clone appeared a single time. This sequence joins TRBV30 and TRBJ1-4; tentatively, D is TRBD1 (5 bases). CDR3 length: 14 residues. Germline values: CDR1 GTSNPN, CDR2 SVGIG (reference sequence). V was clipped by 2 bases and J by 4 bases, with 11 bases between them. The CDR3 nucleotides read TGTGCCTGGAGTATCCAGGGACTTAATGAAAAACTGTTTTTT. Its protein is CAWSIQGLNEKLFF. The variable domain in full, completed from reference TRBV30 and TRBJ1-4, reads SQTIHQWPATLVQPVGSPLSLECTVEGTSNPNLYWYRQAAGRGLQLLFYSVGIGQISSEVPQNLSASRPQDRQFILSSKKLLLSDSGFYLCAWSIQGLNEKLFFGSGTQLSVL.

The chain uses TRBV29-1 and TRBJ1-5, with D maybe TRBD1 (6 bases). V gave up 3 bases and J gave up 0 bases, with 12 bases separating them. The CDR3 totals 15 residues. Germline CDR1 reads SQVTM; CDR2 reads ANQGSEA. CDR3 protein: CSVEAGAISNQPQHF. Here the CDR3 DNA reads TGCAGCGTTGAGGCAGGGGCGATTAGCAATCAGCCCCAGCATTTT. Full variable domain (outside the CDR3, taken from reference TRBV29-1 and TRBJ1-5): SAVISQKPSRDICQRGTSLTIQCQVDSQVTMMFWYRQQPGQSLTLIATANQGSEATYESGFVIDKFPISRPNLTFSTLTVSNMSPEDSSIYLCSVEAGAISNQPQHFGDGTRLSIL.

CDR3 amino acids: CASSPGQSSYGYTF. CDR3 in DNA: TGTGCCAGCAGCCCGGGACAGTCCTCCTATGGCTACACCTTC. The chain has TRBV11-2 and TRBJ1-2; 7 positions agree with TRBD1. With V trimmed by 5 bases and J by 4 bases, 7 bases remained unmatched. The V gene's germline CDR1 is SGHAT and CDR2 FQNNGV. The CDR3 consists of 14 residues.

The genes are TRBV7-8 and TRBJ2-4; weak D call: TRBD2 (5 bases). The ends were cut back, 1 base at V and 1 base at J, with 14 bases in the middle. From germline, CDR1 is SGHVS and CDR2 FQNEAQ. This CDR3 region has 17 residues. As DNA, the CDR3 is TGTGCCAGCAGCTTAGTGGGCGGCCGAGGGGCCAAAAACATTCAGTACTTC. This encodes CASSLVGGRGAKNIQYF. Full variable domain (remainder filled in from reference TRBV7-8 and TRBJ2-4): GAGVSQSPRYKVAKRGQDVALRCDPISGHVSLFWYQQALGQGPEFLTYFQNEAQLDKSGLPSDRFFAERPEGSVSTLKIQRTQQEDSAVYLCASSLVGGRGAKNIQYFGAGTRLSVL.

The rearrangement joins TRBV11-3 to TRBJ2-3, with 10 bases identical to TRBD2. The CDR3 runs 16 residues. Germline assignment: CDR1 SGHNT and CDR2 YENEEA. Unmatched junction bases numbered 5, after V lost 1 base and J lost 4 bases. The CDR3 spells CASSLAYLAGADTQYF. The CDR3 nucleotides are TGTGCCAGCAGCTTAGCATATCTAGCGGGAGCAGATACGCAGTATTTT.

This chain uses TRBV5-4 with TRBJ2-1, with D perhaps assigned TRBD1 or TRBD2 (5 bases each). Germline lookup yields CDR1 SGHNT and CDR2 YYREEE (reference sequence). Trimming took 5 bases from V and 2 from J, leaving 23 bases between them. This CDR3 spans 18 amino acids. The CDR3 coding sequence is TGTGCCAGCAGGCCTGGGGGAGCACCGGGCACCCCCTACAATGAGCAGTTCTTC. As protein: CASRPGGAPGTPYNEQFF.

J is TRBJ2-2 and V is TRBV19; 9 nucleotides match TRBD2. In germline, CDR1 is LNHDA, CDR2 SQIVND (reference sequence). This CDR3 spans 12 amino acids. The V segment lost 8 bases and the J segment 6 bases; nucleotides outside the gene matches: 1. CDR3 sequence: CASERGAGELFF. The CDR3 DNA reads TGTGCCAGTGAGCGGGGGGCCGGGGAGCTGTTTTTT.

The V gene is TRBV5-8, the J gene TRBJ1-1; D might be TRBD1 (6 bases). The CDR3 has 15 amino acids. Looked up from germline, CDR1 is SGHTS and CDR2 is YDEGEE. V lost 0 bases and J lost 10, with 19 bases in between. CDR3 sequence (DNA): TGTGCCAGCAGCTTGGGCCCCGGGACACAACGTACAGCTTTCTTT. Translated: CASSLGPGTQRTAFF.

J is TRBJ2-2 and V is TRBV9, with unresolved D. This CDR3 has 12 amino acids. CDR1 and CDR2 (germline): SGDLS, YYNGEE. Trimming took off 1 base at V and 6 bases at J, with 4 bases between the two ends. The CDR3 is CASSVMAGELFF. The DNA for the CDR3 is TGTGCCAGCAGCGTAATGGCCGGGGAGCTGTTTTTT.

This clone was seen only a few times. The rearrangement joins TRBV28 to TRBJ2-7; the match to TRBD1 covers 9 bases. The length of the CDR3 is 13 residues. CDR1 and CDR2 (germline): MDHEN, SYDVKM. V lost 3 bases, J lost 3 bases, and 0 bases stayed unmatched. CDR3 DNA: TGTGCCAGCAGTTTGGGACAGGGCTACGAGCAGTACTTC. This codes for CASSLGQGYEQYF. Based on the CDR3 plus reference TRBV28 and TRBJ2-7, the full variable domain is DVKVTQSSRYLVKRTGEKVFLECVQDMDHENMFWYRQDPGLGLRLIYFSYDVKMKEKGDIPEGYSVSREKKERFSLILESASTNQTSMYLCASSLGQGYEQYFGPGTRLTVT.

About this clone itself: Other nucleotide sequences from this sample produce the same CDR3. The gene calls are TRBV29-1 and TRBJ1-1, with D possibly matching TRBD1 (5 bases). In germline, CDR1 is SQVTM, CDR2 ANQGSEA. The V gene lost 3 bases and the J gene lost 5 bases, with 7 bases spanning the gap. CDR3 size: 11 residues. The CDR3 nucleotides read TGCAGCGTTGACGGGGGAACTGAAGCTTTCTTT. The encoded protein is CSVDGGTEAFF.